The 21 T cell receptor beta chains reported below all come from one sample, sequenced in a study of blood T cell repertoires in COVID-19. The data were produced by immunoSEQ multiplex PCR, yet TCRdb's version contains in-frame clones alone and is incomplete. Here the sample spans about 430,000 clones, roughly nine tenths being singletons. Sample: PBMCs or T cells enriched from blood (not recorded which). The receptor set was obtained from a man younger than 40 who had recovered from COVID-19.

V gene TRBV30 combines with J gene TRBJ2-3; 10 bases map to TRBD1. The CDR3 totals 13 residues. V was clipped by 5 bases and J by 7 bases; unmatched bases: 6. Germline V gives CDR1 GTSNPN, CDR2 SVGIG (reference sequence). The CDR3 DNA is TGTGCCTGGCTCCGGGACAGGGGTCATACGCAGTATTTT. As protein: CAWLRDRGHTQYF.

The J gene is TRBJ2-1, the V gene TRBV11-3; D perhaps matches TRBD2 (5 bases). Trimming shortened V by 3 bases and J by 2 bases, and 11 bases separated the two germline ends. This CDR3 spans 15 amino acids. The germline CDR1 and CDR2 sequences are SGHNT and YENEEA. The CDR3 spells CASSLNQEAYNEQFF. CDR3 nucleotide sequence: TGTGCCAGCAGCTTGAACCAGGAGGCCTACAATGAGCAGTTCTTC.

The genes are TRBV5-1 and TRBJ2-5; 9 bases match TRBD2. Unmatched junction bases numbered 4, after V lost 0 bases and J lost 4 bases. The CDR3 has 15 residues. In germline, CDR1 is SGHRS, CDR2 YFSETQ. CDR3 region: CASSLVAGETETQYF. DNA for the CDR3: TGCGCCAGCAGCTTGGTAGCGGGAGAAACAGAGACCCAGTACTTC.

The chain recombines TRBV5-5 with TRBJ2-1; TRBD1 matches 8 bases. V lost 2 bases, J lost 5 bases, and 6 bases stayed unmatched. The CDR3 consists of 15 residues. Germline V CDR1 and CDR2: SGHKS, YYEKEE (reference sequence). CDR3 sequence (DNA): TGTGCCAGCAGCTTCGGACAGGGAATAGACAATGAGCAGTTCTTC. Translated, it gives CASSFGQGIDNEQFF.

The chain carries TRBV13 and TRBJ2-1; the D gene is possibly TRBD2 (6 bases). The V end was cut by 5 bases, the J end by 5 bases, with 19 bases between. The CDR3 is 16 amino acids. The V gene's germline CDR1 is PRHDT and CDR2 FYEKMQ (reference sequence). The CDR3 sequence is CASSLPRSSGHNEQFF. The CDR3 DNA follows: TGTGCCAGCAGCCTTCCCCGGAGTAGCGGACACAATGAGCAGTTCTTC. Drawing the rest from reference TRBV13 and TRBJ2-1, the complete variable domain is AAGVIQSPRHLIKEKRETATLKCYPIPRHDTVYWYQQGPGQDPQFLISFYEKMQSDKGSIPDRFSAQQFSDYHSELNMSSLELGDSALYFCASSLPRSSGHNEQFFGPGTRLTVL.

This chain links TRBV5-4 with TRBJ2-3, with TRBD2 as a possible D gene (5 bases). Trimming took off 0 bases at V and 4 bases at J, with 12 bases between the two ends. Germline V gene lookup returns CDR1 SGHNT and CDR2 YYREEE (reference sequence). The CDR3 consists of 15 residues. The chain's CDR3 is CASSLVGEGPDTQYF. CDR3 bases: TGTGCCAGCAGCTTGGTGGGAGAGGGTCCAGATACGCAGTATTTT. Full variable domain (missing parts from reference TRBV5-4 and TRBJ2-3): ETGVTQSPTHLIKTRGQQVTLRCSSQSGHNTVSWYQQALGQGPQFIFQYYREEENGRGNFPPRFSGLQFPNYSSELNVNALELDDSALYLCASSLVGEGPDTQYFGPGTRLTVL.

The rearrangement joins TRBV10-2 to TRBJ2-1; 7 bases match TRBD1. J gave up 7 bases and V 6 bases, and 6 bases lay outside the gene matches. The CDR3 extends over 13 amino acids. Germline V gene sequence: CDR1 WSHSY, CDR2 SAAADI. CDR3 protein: CASRATGSNEQFF. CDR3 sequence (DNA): TGCGCCAGCAGGGCGACAGGGAGTAATGAGCAGTTCTTC.

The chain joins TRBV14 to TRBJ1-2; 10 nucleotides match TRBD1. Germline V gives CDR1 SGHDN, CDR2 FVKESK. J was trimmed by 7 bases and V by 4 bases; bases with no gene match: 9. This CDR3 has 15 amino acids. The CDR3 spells CASSPYRDRGFGYTF. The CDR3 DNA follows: TGTGCCAGCAGCCCTTACCGGGACAGGGGATTTGGCTACACCTTC.

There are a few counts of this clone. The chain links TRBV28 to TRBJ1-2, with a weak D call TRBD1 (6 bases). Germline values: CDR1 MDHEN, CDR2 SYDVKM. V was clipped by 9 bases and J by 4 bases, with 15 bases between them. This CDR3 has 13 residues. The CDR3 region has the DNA TGTGCCAGTAGACAGGCCTTACTCTATGGCTACACCTTC. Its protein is CASRQALLYGYTF.

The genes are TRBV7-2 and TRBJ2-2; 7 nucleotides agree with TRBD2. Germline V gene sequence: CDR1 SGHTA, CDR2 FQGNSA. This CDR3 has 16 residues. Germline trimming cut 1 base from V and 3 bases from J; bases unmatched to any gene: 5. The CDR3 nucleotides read TGTGCCAGCAGCTTAGATCCGGGAGGTTACACCGGGGAGCTGTTTTTT. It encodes CASSLDPGGYTGELFF.

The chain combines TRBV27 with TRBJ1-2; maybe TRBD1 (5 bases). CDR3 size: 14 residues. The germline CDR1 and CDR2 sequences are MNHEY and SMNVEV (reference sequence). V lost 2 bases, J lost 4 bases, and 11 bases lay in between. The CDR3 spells CASSLRDSTYGYTF. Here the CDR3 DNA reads TGTGCCAGCAGTTTACGAGACAGTACCTATGGCTACACCTTC.

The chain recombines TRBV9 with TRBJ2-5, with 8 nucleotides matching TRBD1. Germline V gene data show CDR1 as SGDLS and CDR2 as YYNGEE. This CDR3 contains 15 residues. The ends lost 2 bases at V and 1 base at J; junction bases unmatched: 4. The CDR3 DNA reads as TGTGCCAGCAGCGTGGGACAGGAGAGCCAAGAGACCCAGTACTTC. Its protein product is CASSVGQESQETQYF.

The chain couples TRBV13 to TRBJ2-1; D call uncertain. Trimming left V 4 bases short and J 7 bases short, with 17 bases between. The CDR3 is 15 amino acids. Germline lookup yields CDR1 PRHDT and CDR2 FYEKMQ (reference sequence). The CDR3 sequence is CASSSPTQAANEQFF. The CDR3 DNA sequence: TGTGCCAGCAGCTCCCCCACCCAGGCAGCAAATGAGCAGTTCTTC.

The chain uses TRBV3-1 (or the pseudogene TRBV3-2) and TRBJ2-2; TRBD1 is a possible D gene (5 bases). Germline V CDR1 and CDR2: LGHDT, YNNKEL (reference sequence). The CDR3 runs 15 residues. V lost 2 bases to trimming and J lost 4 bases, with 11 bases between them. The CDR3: CASSQLGVGTGELFF. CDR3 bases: TGTGCCAGCAGCCAATTAGGGGTCGGCACCGGGGAGCTGTTTTTT.

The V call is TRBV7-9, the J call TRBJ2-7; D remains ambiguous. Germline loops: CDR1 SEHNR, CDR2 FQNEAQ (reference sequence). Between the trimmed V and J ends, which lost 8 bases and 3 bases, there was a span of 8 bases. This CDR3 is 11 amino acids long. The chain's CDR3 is CASGESYEQYF. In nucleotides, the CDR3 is TGTGCCAGCGGTGAGAGCTACGAGCAGTACTTC.

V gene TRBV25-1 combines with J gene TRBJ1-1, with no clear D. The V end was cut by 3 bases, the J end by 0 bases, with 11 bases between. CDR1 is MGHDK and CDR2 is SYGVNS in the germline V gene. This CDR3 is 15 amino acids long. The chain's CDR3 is CASSDPSGMNTEAFF. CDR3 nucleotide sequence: TGTGCCAGCAGTGATCCCTCGGGGATGAACACTGAAGCTTTCTTT.

The CDR3 here is CASRAKIPTVAPEAFF. CDR3 sequence (DNA): TGTGCCAGCAGGGCTAAAATACCGACTGTGGCCCCTGAAGCTTTCTTT. The chain couples TRBV13 to TRBJ1-1; D gene uncertain. V was cut by 6 bases and J by 6 bases, with 23 bases left in between. The V gene's germline CDR1 is PRHDT and CDR2 FYEKMQ (reference sequence). This CDR3 region has 16 residues. The variable domain in full, completed from reference TRBV13 and TRBJ1-1, reads AAGVIQSPRHLIKEKRETATLKCYPIPRHDTVYWYQQGPGQDPQFLISFYEKMQSDKGSIPDRFSAQQFSDYHSELNMSSLELGDSALYFCASRAKIPTVAPEAFFGQGTRLTVV.

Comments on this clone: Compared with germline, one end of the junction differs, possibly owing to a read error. In DNA, the CDR3 is TGTGCCAGCAGCATAACAGGGGGTGGATACAATGAGCAGTTCTTC. This encodes CASSITGGGYNEQFF. This chain connects TRBV7-3 to TRBJ2-1; 8 nucleotides line up with TRBD1. Per the germline V gene, CDR1 is SGHTA and CDR2 is FQGTGA. The CDR3 contains 15 residues.

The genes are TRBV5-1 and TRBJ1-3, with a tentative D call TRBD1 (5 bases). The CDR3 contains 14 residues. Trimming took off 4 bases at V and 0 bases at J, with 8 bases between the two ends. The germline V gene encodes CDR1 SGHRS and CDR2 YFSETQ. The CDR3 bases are TGCGCCAGCAGCACAGGTCTCTCTGGAAACACCATATATTTT. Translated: CASSTGLSGNTIYF.

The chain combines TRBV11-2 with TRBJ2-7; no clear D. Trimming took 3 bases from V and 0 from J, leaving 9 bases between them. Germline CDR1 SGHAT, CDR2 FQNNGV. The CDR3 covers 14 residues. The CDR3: CASSFDRHSYEQYF. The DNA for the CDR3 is TGTGCCAGCAGCTTCGACCGACACTCCTACGAGCAGTACTTC.

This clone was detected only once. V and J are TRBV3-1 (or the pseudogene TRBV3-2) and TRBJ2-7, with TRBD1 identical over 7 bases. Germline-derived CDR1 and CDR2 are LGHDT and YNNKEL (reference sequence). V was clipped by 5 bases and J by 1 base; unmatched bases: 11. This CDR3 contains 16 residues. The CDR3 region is CASSSAFLDRSYEQYF. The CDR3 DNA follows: TGTGCCAGCAGCAGCGCCTTTTTGGACAGGTCCTACGAGCAGTACTTC.